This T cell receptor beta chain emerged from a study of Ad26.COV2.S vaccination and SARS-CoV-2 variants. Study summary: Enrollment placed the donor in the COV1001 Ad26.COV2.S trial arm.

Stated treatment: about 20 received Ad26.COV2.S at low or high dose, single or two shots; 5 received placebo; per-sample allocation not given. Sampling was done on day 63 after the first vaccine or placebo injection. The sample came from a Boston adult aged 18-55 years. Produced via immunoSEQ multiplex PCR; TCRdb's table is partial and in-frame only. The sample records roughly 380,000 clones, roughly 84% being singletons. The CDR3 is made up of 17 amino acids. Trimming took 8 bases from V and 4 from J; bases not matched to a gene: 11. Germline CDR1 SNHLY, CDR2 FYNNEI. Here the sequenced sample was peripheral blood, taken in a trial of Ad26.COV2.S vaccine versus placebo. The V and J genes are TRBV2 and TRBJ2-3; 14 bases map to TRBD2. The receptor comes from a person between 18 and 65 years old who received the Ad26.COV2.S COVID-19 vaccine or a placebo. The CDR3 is CASATTSGGAGPDTQYF. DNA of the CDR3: TGTGCCAGCGCTACGACTAGCGGGGGGGCGGGGCCAGATACGCAGTATTTT.